Listed below are T cell receptor beta chains from one sample, sequenced in a study of cytomegalovirus exposure and HLA in healthy donors. Some clones are missing from TCRdb's copy, which holds only in-frame ones; the method was immunoSEQ multiplex PCR. This table has roughly 300,000 clones, 70% to 90% appearing once. The specimen was PBMCs. These receptors were taken from a man between 40 and 49 years old in good health and CMV-seropositive. Both conserved end residues are part of each CDR3. D genes are given only for firm matches. Clone sizes are given selectively: once, few, many, or a class where the clone is expanded.

J gene,V gene,D gene,clone size,CDR3 length,CDR3 protein,CDR3 DNA
TRBJ1-5,TRBV5-1,NA,NA,15,CASSLTGMGNQPQHF,TGCGCCAGCAGCTTGACAGGGATGGGCAATCAGCCCCAGCATTTT
TRBJ1-2,TRBV4-2,NA,NA,15,CASSQDPGYRYGYTF,TGTGCCAGCAGCCAAGATCCGGGGTACAGATATGGCTACACCTTC
TRBJ2-2,TRBV5-1,TRBD2,NA,16,CASDAGIAGNTGELFF,TGCGCCAGCGACGCTGGGATAGCGGGAAACACCGGGGAGCTGTTTTTT
TRBJ2-7,TRBV7-2,NA,NA,14,CASSFKRSSYEQYF,TGTGCCAGCAGTTTTAAACGGAGCTCCTACGAGCAGTACTTC
TRBJ2-7,TRBV6-1,TRBD2,NA,14,CASSEGTSRYEQYF,TGTGCCAGCAGTGAGGGGACTAGCCGGTACGAGCAGTACTTC
TRBJ2-7,TRBV7-6,TRBD2,NA,18,CASSLILGTSGETYEQYF,TGTGCCAGCAGCTTAATCTTGGGGACTAGCGGGGAAACCTACGAGCAGTACTTC
TRBJ1-1,TRBV5-1,NA,NA,13,CASRDIGGSEAFF,TGCGCCAGCAGGGATATCGGGGGTTCTGAAGCTTTCTTT
TRBJ2-1,TRBV5-6,NA,NA,18,CASSFRLFGGVSYNEQFF,TGTGCCAGCAGCTTCAGGCTGTTCGGAGGAGTCTCCTACAATGAGCAGTTCTTC
TRBJ2-5,TRBV30,NA,NA,15,CAWSVEGGVGETQYF,TGTGCCTGGAGTGTAGAGGGGGGGGTAGGAGAGACCCAGTACTTC
TRBJ2-5,TRBV27,TRBD2,NA,19,CASSLSVGTSGRYQETQYF,TGTGCCAGCAGTTTATCGGTCGGGACTAGCGGGAGGTACCAAGAGACCCAGTACTTC
TRBJ2-7,TRBV27,NA,NA,14,CASSFSLAPYEQYF,TGTGCCAGCAGTTTTTCCCTAGCCCCCTACGAGCAGTACTTC
TRBJ1-4,TRBV4-2,TRBD1,NA,15,CASSQDPVDRGKLFF,TGTGCCAGCAGCCAAGATCCCGTGGACAGGGGAAAACTGTTTTTT
TRBJ2-4,TRBV10-3,NA,NA,14,CAISRGTLGDIQYF,TGTGCCATCAGTCGCGGGACTCTCGGGGACATTCAGTACTTC
TRBJ2-7,TRBV28,NA,NA,17,CASSIPRGTGAHYEQYF,TGTGCCAGCAGTATCCCCCGGGGAACGGGAGCCCACTACGAGCAGTACTTC
TRBJ1-5,TRBV27,NA,NA,16,CASSLSAGSYNQPQHF,TGTGCCAGCAGTTTATCCGCAGGGTCCTACAATCAGCCCCAGCATTTT
TRBJ1-2,TRBV18,NA,NA,14,CASSDPGTLYGYTF,TGTGCCAGCTCGGATCCGGGGACACTCTATGGCTACACCTTC
TRBJ2-2,TRBV5-1,TRBD1,NA,16,CASSLVGQGGTGELFF,TGCGCCAGCAGCTTGGTTGGACAGGGGGGCACCGGGGAGCTGTTTTTT
TRBJ2-1,TRBV6-5,NA,NA,15,CASRGGPASHNEQFF,TGTGCCAGCAGAGGGGGACCAGCTTCACACAATGAGCAGTTCTTC
TRBJ1-5,TRBV28,NA,NA,12,CASSLIAQPQHF,TGTGCCAGCAGTTTGATAGCTCAGCCCCAGCATTTT
TRBJ2-5,TRBV5-1,NA,few,15,CASSLTAGPRETQYF,TGCGCCAGCAGCTTGACGGCAGGGCCGCGAGAGACCCAGTACTTC
TRBJ2-2,TRBV28,TRBD2,NA,15,CASSLTAGGSGELFF,TGTGCCAGCAGTTTAACAGCGGGGGGTTCCGGGGAGCTGTTTTTT
TRBJ2-1,TRBV6-8,NA,NA,12,CASSTGHHEQFF,TGTGCCAGCAGTACTGGACACCATGAGCAGTTCTTC
TRBJ1-1,TRBV9,NA,NA,14,CASSVTTEQSEAFF,TGTGCCAGCAGCGTAACCACAGAGCAGTCTGAAGCTTTCTTT
TRBJ2-7,TRBV5-1,TRBD1,NA,16,CASSLGQGATGYEQYF,TGCGCCAGCAGCCTAGGACAGGGGGCAACAGGTTACGAGCAGTACTTC
TRBJ2-3,TRBV5-4,NA,few,15,CASSNAGTVTDTQYF,TGTGCCAGCAGCAACGCCGGGACTGTCACAGATACGCAGTATTTT
TRBJ1-1,TRBV7-9,NA,NA,15,CASSSKTASNTEAFF,TGTGCCAGCAGCTCGAAGACAGCCTCGAACACTGAAGCTTTCTTT
TRBJ1-6,TRBV11-2,NA,NA,12,CASSPNSIPLHF,TGTGCCAGCAGCCCGAACTCGATCCCCCTCCACTTT
TRBJ1-6,TRBV19,TRBD1,NA,18,CASSIRDSSKVTNSPLHF,TGTGCCAGTAGTATAAGGGACAGCAGCAAGGTTACGAATTCACCCCTCCACTTT
TRBJ2-7,TRBV11-2,TRBD2,NA,15,CASSLEAGGRNEQYF,TGTGCCAGCAGCTTAGAGGCGGGAGGGAGGAACGAGCAGTACTTC
TRBJ2-7,TRBV10-3,TRBD1,NA,14,CAISAFDRVYEQYF,TGTGCCATCAGTGCTTTCGACAGGGTCTACGAGCAGTACTTC
TRBJ2-7,TRBV6-1,NA,few,11,CAITGFYEQYF,TGTGCCATCACAGGGTTTTACGAGCAGTACTTC
TRBJ2-1,TRBV28,TRBD2,NA,16,CASSHLGTSGANEQFF,TGTGCCAGCAGTCACCTCGGGACTAGCGGAGCGAATGAGCAGTTCTTC
TRBJ1-1,TRBV7-8,TRBD1,NA,16,CASSFRRTGMNTEAFF,TGTGCCAGCAGCTTTAGGAGGACAGGCATGAACACTGAAGCTTTCTTT
TRBJ1-3,TRBV10-3,NA,NA,15,CAISESVGAGNTIYF,TGTGCCATCAGTGAGTCCGTAGGGGCTGGAAACACCATATATTTT
TRBJ2-1,TRBV2,TRBD2,NA,17,CASIAPLLASSYNEQFF,TGTGCCAGCATTGCCCCACTACTAGCGTCCTCCTACAATGAGCAGTTCTTC
TRBJ2-7,TRBV28,TRBD2,NA,15,CASSGWTSGFYEQYF,TGTGCCAGCAGTGGATGGACTAGCGGATTCTACGAGCAGTACTTC
TRBJ2-6,TRBV9,NA,NA,16,CASSARQGPGANVLTF,TGTGCCAGCAGCGCACGTCAGGGTCCTGGGGCCAACGTCCTGACTTTC
TRBJ2-7,TRBV13,TRBD2,NA,15,CASSLGTSVTYEQYF,TGTGCCAGCAGCTTAGGGACTAGCGTTACCTACGAGCAGTACTTC
TRBJ2-5,TRBV7-2,NA,NA,15,CASSSRGLSQETQYF,TGTGCCAGCAGCTCACGGGGACTGTCACAAGAGACCCAGTACTTC
TRBJ2-1,TRBV5-6,TRBD1,NA,16,CASSLIYGQAAYEQFF,TGTGCCAGCAGCTTGATCTACGGACAGGCGGCTTATGAGCAGTTCTTC
TRBJ1-5,TRBV10-3,NA,NA,15,CAISEGGFSNQPQHF,TGTGCCATCAGTGAGGGAGGGTTTAGCAATCAGCCCCAGCATTTT
TRBJ2-1,TRBV6-5,NA,NA,16,CASSYPQGALTHEQFF,TGTGCCAGCAGTTACCCCCAGGGCGCACTAACACATGAGCAGTTCTTC
TRBJ2-7,TRBV2,TRBD2,NA,16,CASSEVAGSTSYEQYF,TGTGCCAGCAGTGAGGTAGCGGGGAGTACGTCCTACGAGCAGTACTTC
TRBJ2-1,TRBV7-9,TRBD2,NA,14,CASSWDGGYNEQFF,TGTGCCAGCAGTTGGGACGGGGGGTACAATGAGCAGTTCTTC
TRBJ2-1,TRBV7-8,TRBD1,NA,18,CASSRDRGLLADYNEQFF,TGTGCCAGCAGCCGGGACAGGGGGCTGTTAGCGGACTACAATGAGCAGTTCTTC
TRBJ2-2,TRBV7-2,NA,NA,13,CASSLISAGELFF,TGTGCCAGCAGCTTAATTTCGGCCGGGGAGCTGTTTTTT
TRBJ2-4,TRBV2,NA,NA,12,CASSDPKNIQYF,TGTGCCAGCAGTGACCCAAAAAACATTCAGTACTTC
TRBJ2-5,TRBV6-5,TRBD2,NA,15,CASSYSAGGQETQYF,TGTGCCAGCAGTTACTCTGCGGGGGGACAAGAGACCCAGTACTTC
TRBJ2-7,TRBV28,NA,once,14,CASSLGGSSYEQYF,TGTGCCAGCAGTTTAGGGGGGTCATCCTACGAGCAGTACTTC
TRBJ2-7,TRBV2,TRBD2,NA,12,CATGTSNYEQYF,TGTGCCACCGGGACTAGCAACTACGAGCAGTACTTC
TRBJ2-7,TRBV28,TRBD2,NA,19,CASSLTLVTGLAGTYEQYF,TGTGCCAGCAGTTTAACATTAGTTACAGGACTAGCGGGAACCTACGAGCAGTACTTC
TRBJ1-5,TRBV5-1,NA,NA,15,CASSLDSYSNQPQHF,TGCGCCAGCAGCTTGGACAGCTATAGCAATCAGCCCCAGCATTTT